The 3 T cell receptor beta chains below come from one sample, sequenced in a study of shared clonotypes between healthy human individuals. Profiling relied on immunoSEQ multiplex PCR, and the TCRdb table lists in-frame clones only, not all of them. The repertoire has about 1 million clones, approximately 68% of them found once; the top ten carry 1.5%. Sequencing was performed on memory CD4+ T cells sorted from blood. As for subset: CD45RA-negative fraction. These receptors came from a man aged 18 to 35 in good health.

This clone was picked up a small number of times. The chain carries TRBV5-5 and TRBJ1-2, with D hard to call. Deletions cut 0 bases from V and 5 bases from J, with 17 bases between. Germline V lookup: CDR1 SGHKS, CDR2 YYEKEE (reference sequence). The CDR3 consists of 16 residues. The CDR3 nucleotides are TGTGCCAGCAGCTTGGGCCTCCGGGATTCCTTGTATGGCTACACCTTC. Its translation is CASSLGLRDSLYGYTF.

The chain is built from TRBV2 and TRBJ2-7; D uncertain. Germline CDR1 reads SNHLY; CDR2 reads FYNNEI. The CDR3 covers 17 residues. The germline V and J ends were trimmed by 4 bases and 0 bases, with 19 bases remaining between them. CDR3 sequence (DNA): TGTGCCAGCAGTGGTACTGATTATTCCCCAAGCTCCTACGAGCAGTACTTC. This gives the protein CASSGTDYSPSSYEQYF.

This chain joins TRBV11-3 and TRBJ2-5; a weak D match, TRBD2 (6 bases). The CDR3 runs to 15 residues. Germline CDR1 is SGHNT and CDR2 is YENEEA. Trimming cost V 5 bases and J 2 bases, with 15 bases left between them. This CDR3 is CASSLGGKPQETQYF. CDR3 bases: TGTGCCAGCAGCCTTGGGGGGAAACCTCAAGAGACCCAGTACTTC.